The 18 T cell receptor beta chains listed next were all sequenced from one sample in a study of blood T cell repertoires in COVID-19. Generated by immunoSEQ multiplex PCR, the TCRdb table keeps only in-frame clones and is missing some. Among about 210,000 clones listed, roughly 86% were seen once. The sample was peripheral blood. These receptors came from a middle-aged woman with acute or convalescent COVID-19.

The chain is built from TRBV19 and TRBJ1-2; 8 bases map to TRBD1. The V gene's germline CDR1 is LNHDA and CDR2 SQIVND (reference sequence). This CDR3 is built from 14 residues. Trimming took 9 bases from V and 4 from J; bases not matched to a gene: 10. The CDR3 protein is CASSTGASSYGYTF. In DNA form, the CDR3 reads TGTGCCAGCTCGACAGGGGCCTCTTCCTATGGCTACACCTTC.

This chain joins TRBV6-2 or TRBV6-3 and TRBJ2-1; D gene unclear. V dropped 4 bases and J dropped 0 bases, with 10 bases sitting between them. The CDR3 is 15 residues long. The germline gives CDR1 MNHEY, CDR2 SVGEGT. CDR3 in DNA: TGTGCCAGCAGTTCTAATGTACGCTCCTACAATGAGCAGTTCTTC. Translated: CASSSNVRSYNEQFF.

This chain connects TRBV29-1 to TRBJ1-3; a weak D match, TRBD1 (6 bases). Germline CDR1 reads SQVTM; CDR2 reads ANQGSEA. Trimming stripped 5 bases from V and 0 bases from J, with 14 bases between. The CDR3 has 15 residues. CDR3 in DNA: TGCAGCGTTCAGGGGACCCACAACTCTGGAAACACCATATATTTT. Amino acids: CSVQGTHNSGNTIYF. The whole variable domain, remainder taken from reference TRBV29-1 and TRBJ1-3, is SAVISQKPSRDICQRGTSLTIQCQVDSQVTMMFWYRQQPGQSLTLIATANQGSEATYESGFVIDKFPISRPNLTFSTLTVSNMSPEDSSIYLCSVQGTHNSGNTIYFGEGSWLTVV.

This chain connects TRBV20-1 to TRBJ1-2; 7 bases map to TRBD1. With 3 bases clipped from V and 2 bases from J, the junction kept 6 bases outside the gene matches. The CDR3 is 14 amino acids. Per germline, CDR1 DFQATT and CDR2 SNEGSKA (reference sequence). CDR3 amino acids: CSASDNRGNYGYTF. As DNA, the CDR3 is TGCAGTGCTAGTGACAACAGGGGAAACTATGGCTACACCTTC.

The gene calls are TRBV28 and TRBJ1-6, with 9 bases fitting TRBD1. The CDR3 runs 16 residues. The V and J ends lost 2 bases and 2 bases, in that order; junction bases with no gene match: 1. The germline V gene encodes CDR1 MDHEN and CDR2 SYDVKM. The CDR3 DNA reads as TGTGCCAGCAGTTTAAGGGACAGGGCCTATAATTCACCCCTCCACTTT. As protein: CASSLRDRAYNSPLHF.

The rearrangement links TRBV30 to TRBJ1-2; 8 bases fit TRBD1. V was pared by 0 bases and J by 5 bases, with 5 bases of the junction left unmatched. The CDR3 spans 14 residues. The germline V gene encodes CDR1 GTSNPN and CDR2 SVGIG (reference sequence). Written as DNA, the CDR3 is TGTGCCTGGAGTGTGCAGGGGGCAGATTATGGCTACACCTTC. This translates into CAWSVQGADYGYTF.

This chain connects TRBV7-3 to TRBJ1-3, with D perhaps matching TRBD1 (5 bases). Germline V CDR1 and CDR2: SGHTA, FQGTGA. The CDR3 is made up of 18 amino acids. V dropped 2 bases and J dropped 4 bases, with 21 bases sitting between them. The DNA for the CDR3 is TGTGCCAGCAGCTTACAGGGTGGGAACTCATATCCGGGAAACACCATATATTTT. This translates into CASSLQGGNSYPGNTIYF.

This clone was found a few times. V usage is TRBV6-2 or TRBV6-3 and J usage is TRBJ1-2; tentative D call: TRBD1 (5 bases). CDR3 length equals 15 residues. Looked up from germline, CDR1 is MNHEY and CDR2 is SVGEGT. V lost 7 bases, J lost 8 bases, and 23 bases lay in between. CDR3 sequence reads: CASTPSSGRAGGYTF. The CDR3 region has the DNA TGTGCCAGCACCCCCTCATCAGGGAGGGCTGGGGGCTACACCTTC.

This chain connects TRBV6-5 to TRBJ2-7; a weak D match, TRBD1 (5 bases). Trimming pared 8 bases from V and 0 bases from J, leaving 14 bases between. This CDR3 has 14 residues. Germline CDR1 MNHEY, CDR2 SVGAGI. CDR3 loop: CASWGFPSSYEQYF. CDR3 coding DNA: TGTGCCAGCTGGGGCTTTCCGAGCTCCTACGAGCAGTACTTC.

CDR3 loop: CATSFAANTDTQYF. DNA for the CDR3: TGTGCCACCAGTTTTGCGGCTAACACAGATACGCAGTATTTT. The chain recombines TRBV24-1 with TRBJ2-3; no reliable D call. V dropped 6 bases and J dropped 2 bases, with 11 bases sitting between them. Germline values: CDR1 KGHDR, CDR2 SFDVKD. There are 14 residues in the CDR3.

The chain is built from TRBV7-9 and TRBJ2-3, with D unresolved. Trimming removed 3 bases at V and 5 bases at J, with 6 bases between. The CDR3 covers 12 residues. Germline values: CDR1 SEHNR, CDR2 FQNEAQ (reference sequence). CDR3 in amino acids: CASSFGLDTQYF. CDR3 DNA sequence: TGTGCCAGCAGCTTTGGCTTAGATACGCAGTATTTT.

This clone has only one observation. This chain joins TRBV13 and TRBJ2-1; TRBD2 agrees at 7 bases. V shed 0 bases, J shed 2 bases, and the junction held 1 base outside the gene matches. The CDR3 is 15 amino acids. The germline gives CDR1 PRHDT, CDR2 FYEKMQ (reference sequence). The CDR3 bases are TGTGCCAGCAGCTTAGGTGGACTAGCCTACAATGAGCAGTTCTTC. This codes for CASSLGGLAYNEQFF.

This clone occurred a few times. J is TRBJ2-3 and V is TRBV15, with 8 bases identical to TRBD2. CDR1 and CDR2 (germline): LNHNV, YYDKDF (reference sequence). The CDR3 totals 16 residues. The ends lost 0 bases at V and 1 base at J; junction bases unmatched: 3. The CDR3 sequence is CATSREAGGGTDTQYF. The CDR3 nucleotides are TGTGCCACCAGCAGAGAGGCGGGGGGTGGCACAGATACGCAGTATTTT.

Worth noting for this clone: Other DNA sequences within the sample encode an identical CDR3. This chain connects TRBV18 to TRBJ2-3, with D unresolved. The CDR3 is made up of 13 amino acids. Trimming stripped 3 bases from V and 0 bases from J, with 4 bases between. Germline CDR1 is KGHSH and CDR2 is LQKENI. The CDR3 nucleotides read TGTGCCAGCTCACCCCCGAGCACAGATACGCAGTATTTT. Translating gives CASSPPSTDTQYF.

This clone was detected once. V usage is TRBV24-1 and J usage is TRBJ1-5; the D gene is possibly TRBD1 (5 bases). The CDR3 sequence is 15 residues long. Trimming took 0 bases from V and 13 from J, leaving 18 bases between them. Germline CDR1 reads KGHDR; CDR2 reads SFDVKD. The CDR3 here is CATSDLQKDVGGQHF. DNA of the CDR3: TGTGCCACCAGTGATTTGCAAAAGGACGTCGGGGGGCAGCATTTT.

The gene calls are TRBV18 and TRBJ1-1; no clear D. Germline assignment: CDR1 KGHSH and CDR2 LQKENI. Deletions cut 3 bases from V and 0 bases from J, with 8 bases between. CDR3 size: 14 residues. The CDR3 DNA is TGTGCCAGCTCACCTTTTCAGATGAACACTGAAGCTTTCTTT. Translated, it gives CASSPFQMNTEAFF.

This chain joins TRBV6-2 or TRBV6-3 and TRBJ2-7; the match to TRBD2 covers 7 bases. This CDR3 is 14 amino acids long. Germline CDR1 is MNHEY and CDR2 is SVGEGT. With 6 bases clipped from V and 4 bases from J, the junction kept 9 bases outside the gene matches. The CDR3 DNA follows: TGTGCCAGCAGCCCCACTAGCGAACTTTACGAGCAGTACTTC. Translation: CASSPTSELYEQYF.

The chain couples TRBV6-5 to TRBJ2-3; 11 bases are a match to TRBD1. With 6 bases clipped from V and 4 bases from J, the junction kept 3 bases outside the gene matches. This CDR3 has 14 amino acids. Germline values: CDR1 MNHEY, CDR2 SVGAGI. This chain's CDR3 is CASSGQGAADTQYF. The CDR3 DNA reads as TGTGCCAGCAGCGGACAGGGGGCGGCAGATACGCAGTATTTT.